This T cell receptor beta chain appears in the sequencing data of a study of shared clonotypes between healthy human individuals. At the level of the study: CD4 naive and memory got three plates each, CD8 naive two, CD8 memory one.

At a deep level, the assay was run. TCRdb's table, derived via immunoSEQ multiplex PCR, lists solely in-frame clones and lacks some. The sample has hundreds of thousands of clones; less than 98% are singletons. Germline V gives CDR1 KGHSH, CDR2 LQKENI. The CDR3 loop spans 16 amino acids. V trimming: 4 bases; J trimming: 2 bases; junction bases outside the gene matches: 8. The study drew all its donors from Caucasian adults living in Nashville, Tennessee. The CD4+ fraction was divided into a CD45RA+ naive subset and a CD45RA-negative memory subset. This clone was seen a single time. This clonotype was sampled from a woman in her 30s in good health. The V gene is TRBV18, the J gene TRBJ2-3, with 8 bases aligning to TRBD1. Sequencing input: naive CD4+ T cells sorted from blood. The sample's subset: CD45RA+ positively selected. CDR3 in DNA: TGTGCCAGCTCACGAGGACAGGGCGGATTCACAGATACGCAGTATTTT. Its protein product is CASSRGQGGFTDTQYF.